This entry is about one T cell receptor (beta chain). The entry originates in a study of T cell changes during pregnancy in multiple sclerosis. Using immunoSEQ multiplex PCR, the repertoire was profiled, and TCRdb retains in-frame clones only, with some absent. The sample carries fewer than 80,000 clones, roughly 90% recorded once. The trim removed 5 bases at V and 5 bases at J, leaving 5 bases unmatched. The germline V gene has CDR1 SGHAT and CDR2 FQNNGV. There are 13 residues in the CDR3. The chain links TRBV11-2 to TRBJ2-7, with TRBD2 matching over 8 bases. The TCR was taken from a female donor in good health, enrolled as a control in a pregnancy study. This material consisted of peripheral blood, taken in the first trimester of pregnancy. The CDR3 DNA sequence: TGTGCCAGCAGCGGACTAGCTACGAACGAGCAGTACTTC. It yields the protein CASSGLATNEQYF.